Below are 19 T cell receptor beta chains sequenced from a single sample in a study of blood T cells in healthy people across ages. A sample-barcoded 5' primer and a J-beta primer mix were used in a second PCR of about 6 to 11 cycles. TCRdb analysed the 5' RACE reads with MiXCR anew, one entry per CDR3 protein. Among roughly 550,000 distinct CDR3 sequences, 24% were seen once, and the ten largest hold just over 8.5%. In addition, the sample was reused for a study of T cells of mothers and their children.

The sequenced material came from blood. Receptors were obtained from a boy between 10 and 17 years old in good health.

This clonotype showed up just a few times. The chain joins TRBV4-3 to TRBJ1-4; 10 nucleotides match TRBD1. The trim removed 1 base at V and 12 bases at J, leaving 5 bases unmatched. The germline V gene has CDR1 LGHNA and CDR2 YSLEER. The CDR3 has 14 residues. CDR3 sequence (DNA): TGCGCCAGCAGCCAAGCCCGGGGGACAGGGGAACTGTTTTTT. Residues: CASSQARGTGELFF.

The DNA of the CDR3 is TGTGCCAGCAGCCAGGGACTGGAGCAGTTCTTC. Translation gives CASSQGLEQFF. The rearrangement joins TRBV6-4 to TRBJ2-1; D perhaps matches TRBD2 (6 bases). Trimming cost V 6 bases and J 10 bases, with 10 bases left between them. In germline, CDR1 is MRHNA, CDR2 SNTAGT. The CDR3 is made up of 11 amino acids.

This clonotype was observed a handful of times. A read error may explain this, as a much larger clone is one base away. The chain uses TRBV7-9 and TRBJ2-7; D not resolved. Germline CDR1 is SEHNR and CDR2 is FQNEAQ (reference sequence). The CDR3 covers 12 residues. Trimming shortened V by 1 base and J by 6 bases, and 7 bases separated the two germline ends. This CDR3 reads CASSLGSCEQYF. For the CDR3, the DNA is TGTGCCAGCAGCTTAGGCAGTTGCGAGCAGTACTTC.

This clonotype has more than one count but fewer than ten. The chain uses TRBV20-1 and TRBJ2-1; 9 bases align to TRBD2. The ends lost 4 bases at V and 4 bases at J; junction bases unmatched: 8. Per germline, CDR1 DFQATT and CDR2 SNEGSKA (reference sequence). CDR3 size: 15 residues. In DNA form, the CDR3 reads TGCAGTGCTACTAGTTGGCTAGCGGGGTACAATGAGCAGTTCTTC. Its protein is CSATSWLAGYNEQFF.

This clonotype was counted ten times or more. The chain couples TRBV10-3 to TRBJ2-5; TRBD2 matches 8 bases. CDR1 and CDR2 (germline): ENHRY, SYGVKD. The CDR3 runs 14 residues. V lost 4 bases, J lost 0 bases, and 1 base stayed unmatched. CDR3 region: CAISGGGHQETQYF. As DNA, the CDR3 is TGTGCCATCAGTGGCGGGGGGCACCAAGAGACCCAGTACTTC.

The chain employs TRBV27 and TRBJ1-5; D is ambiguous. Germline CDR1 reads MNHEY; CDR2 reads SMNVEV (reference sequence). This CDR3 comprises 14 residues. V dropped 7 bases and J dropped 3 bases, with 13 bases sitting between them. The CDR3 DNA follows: TGTGCCAGCAACCCCACTGGGGTCAATCAGCCCCAGCATTTT. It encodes CASNPTGVNQPQHF.

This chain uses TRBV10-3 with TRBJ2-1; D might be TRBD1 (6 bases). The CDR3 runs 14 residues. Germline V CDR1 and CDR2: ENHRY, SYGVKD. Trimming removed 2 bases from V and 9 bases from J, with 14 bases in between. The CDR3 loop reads CAISETGTKIEQFF. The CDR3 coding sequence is TGTGCCATCAGTGAGACCGGGACAAAGATTGAGCAGTTCTTC.

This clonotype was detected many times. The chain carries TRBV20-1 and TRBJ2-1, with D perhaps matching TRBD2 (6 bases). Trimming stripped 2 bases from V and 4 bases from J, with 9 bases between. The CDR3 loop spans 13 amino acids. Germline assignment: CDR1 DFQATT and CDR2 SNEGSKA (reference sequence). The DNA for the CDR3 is TGCAGTGCTAGACTAGCGAATTACAATGAGCAGTTCTTC. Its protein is CSARLANYNEQFF.

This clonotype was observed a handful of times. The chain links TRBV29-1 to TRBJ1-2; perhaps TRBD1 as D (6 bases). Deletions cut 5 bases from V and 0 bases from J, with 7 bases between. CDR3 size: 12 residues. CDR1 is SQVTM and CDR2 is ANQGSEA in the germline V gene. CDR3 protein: CSVQGTNYGYTF. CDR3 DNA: TGCAGCGTTCAGGGGACTAACTATGGCTACACCTTC. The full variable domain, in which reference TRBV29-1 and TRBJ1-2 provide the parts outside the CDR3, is SAVISQKPSRDICQRGTSLTIQCQVDSQVTMMFWYRQQPGQSLTLIATANQGSEATYESGFVIDKFPISRPNLTFSTLTVSNMSPEDSSIYLCSVQGTNYGYTFGSGTRLTVV.

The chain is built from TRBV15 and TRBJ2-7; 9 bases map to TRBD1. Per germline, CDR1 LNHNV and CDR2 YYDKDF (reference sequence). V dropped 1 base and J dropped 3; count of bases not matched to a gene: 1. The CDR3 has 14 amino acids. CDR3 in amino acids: CATSRGQGGYEQYF. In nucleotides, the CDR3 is TGTGCCACCAGCAGAGGACAGGGGGGCTACGAGCAGTACTTC.

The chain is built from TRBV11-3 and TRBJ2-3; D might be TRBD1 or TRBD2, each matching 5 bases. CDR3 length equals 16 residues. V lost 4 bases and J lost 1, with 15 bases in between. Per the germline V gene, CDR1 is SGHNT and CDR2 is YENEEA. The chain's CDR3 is CASSWGGFGGTDTQYF. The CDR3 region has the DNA TGTGCCAGCAGCTGGGGCGGGTTTGGAGGCACAGATACGCAGTATTTT.

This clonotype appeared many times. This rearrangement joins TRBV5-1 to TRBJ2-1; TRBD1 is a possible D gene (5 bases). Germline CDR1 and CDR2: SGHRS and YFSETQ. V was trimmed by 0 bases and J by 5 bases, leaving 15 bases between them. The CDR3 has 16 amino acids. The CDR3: CASSLDPGRANNEQFF. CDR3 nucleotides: TGCGCCAGCAGCTTGGATCCGGGCAGGGCCAACAATGAGCAGTTCTTC.

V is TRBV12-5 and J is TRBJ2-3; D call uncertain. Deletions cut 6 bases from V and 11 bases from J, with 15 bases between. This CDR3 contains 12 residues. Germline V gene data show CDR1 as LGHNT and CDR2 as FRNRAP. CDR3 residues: CASGQPPKEQYF. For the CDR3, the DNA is TGTGCTAGTGGCCAGCCTCCGAAAGAGCAGTATTTT. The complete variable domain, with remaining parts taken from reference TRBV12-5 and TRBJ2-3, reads DARVTQTPRHKVTEMGQEVTMRCQPILGHNTVFWYRQTMMQGLELLAYFRNRAPLDDSGMPKDRFSAEMPDATLATLKIQPSEPRDSAVYFCASGQPPKEQYFGPGTRLTVL.

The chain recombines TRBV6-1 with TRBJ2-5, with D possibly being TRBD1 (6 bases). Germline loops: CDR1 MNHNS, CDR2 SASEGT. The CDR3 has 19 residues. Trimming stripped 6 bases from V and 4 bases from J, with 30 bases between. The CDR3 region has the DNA TGTGCCAGCAGCACTAGGGGGTGGTTCGCCGACAGCGGATTAGAGACCCAGTACTTC. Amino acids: CASSTRGWFADSGLETQYF.

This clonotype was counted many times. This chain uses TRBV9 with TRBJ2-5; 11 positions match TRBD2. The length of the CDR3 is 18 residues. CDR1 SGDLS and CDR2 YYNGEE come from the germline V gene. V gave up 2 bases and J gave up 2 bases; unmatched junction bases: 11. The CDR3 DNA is TGTGCCAGCAGCGTTAGGGCTCGTGGGACTAGCGGTCAAGAGACCCAGTACTTC. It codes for CASSVRARGTSGQETQYF.

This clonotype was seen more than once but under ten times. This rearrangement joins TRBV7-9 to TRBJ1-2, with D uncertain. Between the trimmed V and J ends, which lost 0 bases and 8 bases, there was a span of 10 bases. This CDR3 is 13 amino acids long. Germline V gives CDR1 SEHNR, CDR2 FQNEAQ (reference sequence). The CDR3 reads CASSLARSEGYTF. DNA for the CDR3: TGTGCCAGCAGCTTAGCCAGGTCGGAAGGCTACACCTTC.

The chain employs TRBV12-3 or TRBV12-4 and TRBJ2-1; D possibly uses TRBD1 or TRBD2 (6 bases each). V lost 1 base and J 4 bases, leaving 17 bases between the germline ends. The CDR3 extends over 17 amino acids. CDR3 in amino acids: CASSLGGGIGSYNEQFF. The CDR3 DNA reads TGTGCCAGCAGTTTAGGAGGGGGGATCGGATCTTACAATGAGCAGTTCTTC.

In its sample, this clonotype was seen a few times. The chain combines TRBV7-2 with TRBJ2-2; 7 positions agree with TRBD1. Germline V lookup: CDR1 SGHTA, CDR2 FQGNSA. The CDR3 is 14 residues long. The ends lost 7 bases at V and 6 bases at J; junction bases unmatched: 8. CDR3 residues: CASTRGGDAGELFF. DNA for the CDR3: TGTGCCAGCACCCGAGGGGGCGATGCCGGGGAGCTGTTTTTT. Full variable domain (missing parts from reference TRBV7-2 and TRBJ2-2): GAGVSQSPSNKVTEKGKDVELRCDPISGHTALYWYRQSLGQGLEFLIYFQGNSAPDKSGLPSDRFSAERTGGSVSTLTIQRTQQEDSAVYLCASTRGGDAGELFFGEGSRLTVL.

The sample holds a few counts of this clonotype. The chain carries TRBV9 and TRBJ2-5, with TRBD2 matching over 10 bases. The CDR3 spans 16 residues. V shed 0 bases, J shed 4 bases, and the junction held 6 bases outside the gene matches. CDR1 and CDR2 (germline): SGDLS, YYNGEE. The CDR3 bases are TGTGCCAGCAGCGTAGAAGGAGCGGGGGGGAGAGAGACCCAGTACTTC. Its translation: CASSVEGAGGRETQYF. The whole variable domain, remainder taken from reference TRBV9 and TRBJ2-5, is DSGVTQTPKHLITATGQRVTLRCSPRSGDLSVYWYQQSLDQGLQFLIQYYNGEERAKGNILERFSAQQFPDLHSELNLSSLELGDSALYFCASSVEGAGGRETQYFGPGTRLLVL.